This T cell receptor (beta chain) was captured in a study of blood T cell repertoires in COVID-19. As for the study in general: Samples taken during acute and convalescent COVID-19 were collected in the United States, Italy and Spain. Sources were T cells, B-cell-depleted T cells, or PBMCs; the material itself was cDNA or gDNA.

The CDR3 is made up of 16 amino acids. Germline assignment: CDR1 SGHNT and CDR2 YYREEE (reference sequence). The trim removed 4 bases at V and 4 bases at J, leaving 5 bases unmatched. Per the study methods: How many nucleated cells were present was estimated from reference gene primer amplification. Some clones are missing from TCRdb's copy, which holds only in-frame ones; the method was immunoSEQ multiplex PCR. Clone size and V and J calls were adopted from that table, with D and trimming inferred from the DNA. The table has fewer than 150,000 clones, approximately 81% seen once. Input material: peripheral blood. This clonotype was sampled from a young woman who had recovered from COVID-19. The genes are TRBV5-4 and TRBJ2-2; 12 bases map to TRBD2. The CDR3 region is CASSPRLAGATGELFF. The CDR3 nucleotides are TGTGCCAGCAGCCCCCGACTAGCGGGAGCCACCGGGGAGCTGTTTTTT.